Below, 28 T cell receptor beta chains from the same sample are listed, as sequenced in a study of blood T cell repertoires in COVID-19. Here immunoSEQ multiplex PCR was the method, and the copy in TCRdb shows in-frame clones only, minus some. The sample shows under 250,000 clones, over 80% of them seen only once. The sequenced sample was peripheral blood. These receptor sequences come from a man aged 25 to 45 who had recovered from COVID-19.

This clone was found a few times. This chain uses TRBV27 with TRBJ1-6; 8 positions match TRBD1. The J segment lost 7 bases and the V segment lost 3 bases, leaving 2 bases of the junction unmatched. The length of the CDR3 is 14 residues. Germline CDR1 is MNHEY and CDR2 is SMNVEV (reference sequence). CDR3 loop: CASSFRGRNSPLHF. The CDR3 region has the DNA TGTGCCAGCAGTTTCAGGGGGCGAAATTCACCCCTCCACTTT.

The rearrangement links TRBV6-5 to TRBJ2-6, with D uncertain. CDR3 length: 15 amino acids. The germline V gene has CDR1 MNHEY and CDR2 SVGAGI. Between the trimmed V and J ends, which lost 6 bases and 0 bases, there was a span of 9 bases. CDR3 loop: CASRAGSSGANVLTF. CDR3 in DNA: TGTGCCAGCAGGGCCGGGTCCTCTGGGGCCAACGTCCTGACTTTC.

V gene TRBV7-6 combines with J gene TRBJ2-2; D is unresolved. CDR3 length: 14 amino acids. Per germline, CDR1 SGHVS and CDR2 FNYEAQ. V lost 0 bases to trimming and J lost 4 bases, with 6 bases between them. In nucleotides, the CDR3 is TGTGCCAGCAGCTTAGCCCCGAGCACCGGGGAGCTGTTTTTT. Translation: CASSLAPSTGELFF.

CDR3 in amino acids: CASSFGAYNSPLHF. In DNA form, the CDR3 reads TGTGCCAGCAGCTTCGGAGCCTATAATTCACCCCTCCACTTT. The chain joins TRBV7-3 to TRBJ1-6, with no clear D. Germline CDR1 is SGHTA and CDR2 is FQGTGA. V was pared by 3 bases and J by 2 bases, with 5 bases between. CDR3 length equals 14 residues.

The J gene is TRBJ1-2, the V gene TRBV9; D unresolved. V shed 3 bases and J shed 4 bases, with 10 bases lying between them. The CDR3 contains 13 residues. CDR1 is SGDLS, CDR2 YYNGEE, per germline. CDR3: CASSAPHGYGYTF. The CDR3 nucleotides are TGTGCCAGCAGCGCTCCCCACGGCTATGGCTACACCTTC.

Comment on this clone: The same CDR3 can be traced to other DNA sequences in this sample. This chain joins TRBV5-1 and TRBJ1-1; tentatively, D is TRBD1 (6 bases). This CDR3 has 14 amino acids. Trimming shortened V by 1 base and J by 1 base, and 8 bases separated the two germline ends. Germline CDR1 is SGHRS and CDR2 is YFSETQ. The CDR3 sequence: CASSLTDRNTEAFF. The CDR3 DNA sequence: TGCGCCAGCAGCTTGACGGACAGGAACACTGAAGCTTTCTTT.

This chain joins TRBV7-2 and TRBJ2-1, with 7 bases matching TRBD1. In germline, CDR1 is SGHTA, CDR2 FQGNSA. The CDR3 is 17 amino acids. With V trimmed by 1 base and J by 0 bases, 6 bases remained unmatched. CDR3 in amino acids: CASSLDSTGPSYNEQFF. CDR3 nucleotides: TGTGCCAGCAGCTTAGATTCGACAGGGCCCTCCTACAATGAGCAGTTCTTC.

The rearrangement uses TRBV9 and TRBJ2-1, with a tentative D call TRBD2 (6 bases). Per germline, CDR1 SGDLS and CDR2 YYNGEE. The CDR3 length is 16 residues. The germline V and J ends were trimmed by 0 bases and 12 bases, with 22 bases remaining between them. The CDR3 protein is CASSVAPPMGGVRQFF. The CDR3 nucleotides are TGTGCCAGCAGCGTAGCCCCCCCTATGGGCGGGGTGAGGCAGTTCTTC.

The V and J genes are TRBV11-3 and TRBJ2-5; weak D call: TRBD2 (6 bases). This CDR3 region has 12 residues. The V and J ends lost 5 bases and 5 bases respectively, with 9 bases between them. The germline V gene has CDR1 SGHNT and CDR2 YENEEA. Written as DNA, the CDR3 is TGTGCCAGCAGCCGAGGAGGGGAGACCCAGTACTTC. It codes for CASSRGGETQYF.

This clone was seen more than once but under ten times. This chain joins TRBV6-2 or TRBV6-3 and TRBJ1-6; 10 bases agree with TRBD1. CDR1 and CDR2 from the germline V gene are MNHEY and SVGEGT. This CDR3 comprises 18 residues. V shed 2 bases and J 6 bases; nucleotides not matched to a gene: 10. This chain's CDR3 is CASSYPFGQGDRNSPLHF. The CDR3 region has the DNA TGTGCCAGCAGTTACCCTTTCGGACAGGGGGACCGTAATTCACCCCTCCACTTT.

The rearrangement links TRBV11-2 to TRBJ2-7, with a tentative D call TRBD2 (5 bases). V dropped 7 bases and J dropped 3 bases, with 16 bases sitting between them. The CDR3 sequence is 14 residues long. CDR1 is SGHAT and CDR2 is FQNNGV in the germline V gene. The CDR3 DNA reads as TGTGCCAGCACTTCGCAACACAGCGGCTACGAGCAGTACGTC. Translated: CASTSQHSGYEQYV.

The chain uses TRBV5-1 and TRBJ2-5, with D maybe TRBD2 (7 bases). This CDR3 comprises 16 residues. V was cut by 2 bases and J by 2 bases, with 16 bases left in between. Germline assignment: CDR1 SGHRS and CDR2 YFSETQ. For the CDR3, the DNA is TGCGCCAGCAGCTTTGGGGGCGGCGGGGGACAAGAGACCCAGTACTTC. Its translation is CASSFGGGGGQETQYF. Supplemented by reference TRBV5-1 and TRBJ2-5, the full variable domain reads KAGVTQTPRYLIKTRGQQVTLSCSPISGHRSVSWYQQTPGQGLQFLFEYFSETQRNKGNFPGRFSGRQFSNSRSEMNVSTLELGDSALYLCASSFGGGGGQETQYFGPGTRLLVL.

Comment on this clone: Additional DNA sequences in this sample encode the identical CDR3. The V call is TRBV4-1, the J call TRBJ2-3; the D gene is possibly TRBD2 (5 bases). V was cut by 3 bases and J by 6 bases, with 10 bases left in between. This CDR3 is built from 13 residues. CDR1 and CDR2 (germline): MGHRA, YSYEKL. This chain's CDR3 is CASSQDPGDTQYF. Written as DNA, the CDR3 is TGCGCCAGCAGCCAGGATCCGGGGGATACGCAGTATTTT.

The chain recombines TRBV7-3 with TRBJ1-3, with TRBD1 matching over 8 bases. The CDR3 sequence is 17 residues long. Germline trimming cut 2 bases from V and 2 bases from J; bases unmatched to any gene: 8. Germline V gene data show CDR1 as SGHTA and CDR2 as FQGTGA. This CDR3 is CASSLYEQGEPGNTIYF. The CDR3 DNA follows: TGTGCCAGCAGCTTATACGAACAGGGGGAGCCTGGAAACACCATATATTTT.

CDR3: CSVEDRYEQFF. The CDR3 nucleotides are TGCAGCGTTGAAGATCGGTATGAGCAGTTCTTC. V is TRBV29-1 and J is TRBJ2-1; no clear D. Deletions cut 0 bases from V and 8 bases from J, with 5 bases between. The germline V gene encodes CDR1 SQVTM and CDR2 ANQGSEA. The CDR3 is made up of 11 amino acids.

This CDR3 reads CASSEALGGYEQYF. CDR3 nucleotide sequence: TGTGCCAGCAGTGAAGCGCTGGGGGGCTACGAGCAGTACTTC. V gene TRBV6-1 combines with J gene TRBJ2-7; D is perhaps TRBD2 (6 bases). CDR1 and CDR2 (germline): MNHNS, SASEGT. The CDR3 length is 14 residues. V lost 0 bases and J lost 3, with 9 bases in between.

The V gene is TRBV21-1, the J gene TRBJ2-1; the listed D gene, TRBD1, was not tested against the DNA. TRBV21-1 is assigned pseudogene status. The CDR3 is made up of 16 amino acids. The CDR3 region is CASKTPRQGLDNEQFF. Here the CDR3 DNA reads TGTGCCAGCAAAACTCCGAGACAGGGGCTCGACAATGAGCAGTTCTTC.

The V gene is TRBV7-8, the J gene TRBJ1-3; D is unclear. Germline CDR1 and CDR2: SGHVS and FQNEAQ. The CDR3 consists of 14 residues. The ends were cut back, 3 bases at V and 0 bases at J, with 6 bases in the middle. CDR3 loop: CASSFSVSGNTIYF. CDR3 bases: TGTGCCAGCAGCTTCTCCGTCTCTGGAAACACCATATATTTT.

J is TRBJ2-5 and V is TRBV5-1; TRBD2 aligns across 7 bases. CDR1 and CDR2 from the germline V gene are SGHRS and YFSETQ. With 4 bases clipped from V and 1 base from J, the junction kept 7 bases outside the gene matches. The CDR3 covers 15 residues. The DNA for the CDR3 is TGCGCCAGCAGCGTGAGTCGGGGGGTCCAAGAGACCCAGTACTTC. The encoded protein is CASSVSRGVQETQYF.

The rearrangement uses TRBV11-2 and TRBJ2-7; D perhaps matches TRBD1 (6 bases). Trimming took off 0 bases at V and 2 bases at J, with 14 bases between the two ends. The CDR3 runs to 16 residues. CDR1 and CDR2 from the germline V gene are SGHAT and FQNNGV. The CDR3 bases are TGTGCCAGCAGCTTAGATCGGGTTAAGGGGGCCTACGAGCAGTACTTC. It encodes CASSLDRVKGAYEQYF.

V usage is TRBV18 and J usage is TRBJ1-4; possible D gene TRBD1, 6 bases. The CDR3 contains 16 residues. From germline, CDR1 is KGHSH and CDR2 LQKENI. Deletions cut 4 bases from V and 6 bases from J, with 18 bases between. CDR3 nucleotide sequence: TGTGCCAGCTCACGAAGAATACAGGGCGAGGATGAAAAACTGTTTTTT. Residues: CASSRRIQGEDEKLFF.

This clone was found once. The J gene is TRBJ1-1, the V gene TRBV5-1, with 9 bases aligning to TRBD1. CDR1 SGHRS and CDR2 YFSETQ come from the germline V gene. V lost 5 bases, J lost 6 bases, and 11 bases stayed unmatched. The length of the CDR3 is 15 residues. The CDR3 region has the DNA TGCGCCAGCAGACGTGGACAGGGGAATGTGGCTGAAGCTTTCTTT. Protein product: CASRRGQGNVAEAFF.

V gene TRBV3-1 (or the pseudogene TRBV3-2) combines with J gene TRBJ2-3, with 9 bases fitting TRBD2. CDR3 length: 13 amino acids. The trim removed 3 bases at V and 5 bases at J, leaving 0 bases unmatched. Germline V gene data show CDR1 as LGHDT and CDR2 as YNNKEL (reference sequence). The CDR3 reads CASSQTSGDTQYF. CDR3 nucleotide sequence: TGTGCCAGCAGCCAGACTAGCGGAGATACGCAGTATTTT.

This clone was detected a few times. The chain employs TRBV28 and TRBJ1-4; possible D gene TRBD1, 5 bases. Trimming took 7 bases from V and 5 from J, leaving 11 bases between them. Germline V lookup: CDR1 MDHEN, CDR2 SYDVKM. The length of the CDR3 is 13 residues. CDR3 residues: CASTPGGNEKLFF. CDR3 nucleotide sequence: TGTGCCAGCACCCCGGGGGGAAATGAAAAACTGTTTTTT.

As concerns this clone: The same CDR3 arises from other DNA sequences in this sample as well. The rearrangement joins TRBV5-1 to TRBJ1-1, with D possibly being TRBD1 (6 bases). Germline V CDR1 and CDR2: SGHRS, YFSETQ. Trimming took 2 bases from V and 5 from J, leaving 10 bases between them. CDR3 length: 13 amino acids. DNA for the CDR3: TGCGCCAGCAGCTTAGGGGGAGGGACTGAAGCTTTCTTT. Translating it yields CASSLGGGTEAFF. The complete variable domain, with remaining parts taken from reference TRBV5-1 and TRBJ1-1, reads KAGVTQTPRYLIKTRGQQVTLSCSPISGHRSVSWYQQTPGQGLQFLFEYFSETQRNKGNFPGRFSGRQFSNSRSEMNVSTLELGDSALYLCASSLGGGTEAFFGQGTRLTVV.

This rearrangement joins TRBV29-1 to TRBJ1-2; the D gene is possibly TRBD1 (5 bases). Trimming removed 3 bases at V and 10 bases at J, with 15 bases between. CDR1 and CDR2 (germline): SQVTM, ANQGSEA. CDR3 length: 12 amino acids. CDR3 amino acids: CSVDSGTKHYTF. The DNA of the CDR3 is TGCAGCGTTGATAGCGGGACGAAACACTACACCTTC.

The V gene is TRBV5-5, the J gene TRBJ1-2; D is unresolved. The CDR3 runs to 12 residues. The germline CDR1 and CDR2 sequences are SGHKS and YYEKEE (reference sequence). The germline V and J ends were trimmed by 3 bases and 7 bases, with 10 bases remaining between them. The CDR3 region has the DNA TGTGCCAGCAGCTCCCACAATTCTGGCTACACCTTC. It translates to CASSSHNSGYTF.

The chain joins TRBV10-2 to TRBJ2-3; D is unresolved. The V gene lost 2 bases and the J gene lost 2 bases, with 5 bases spanning the gap. Germline lookup yields CDR1 WSHSY and CDR2 SAAADI. This CDR3 has 13 amino acids. The CDR3 coding sequence is TGCGCCAGCAGTGAGCCAAACACAGATACGCAGTATTTT. Its protein is CASSEPNTDTQYF.